Relative to its sample, the clone carrying this T cell receptor delta chain is large. This sample also contains other DNA sequences that code for the same CDR3. This sample was taken from a study of gamma-delta T cells after stem cell transplantation. The CDR3 contains 18 residues. The ends were cut back, 2 bases at V and 5 bases at J, with 18 bases in the middle. The V gene's germline CDR1 is GEAIGNYY and CDR2 EKD. TCRdb reanalysed the RT-PCR reads with CATT. The sample lists fewer than 2,500 delta-chain clones, approximately 2.1% occurring once. The sequencing input was gamma-delta T cells. This clonotype was sampled from a human donor. It is not recorded whose cells these are; they may come from a transplant donor. The J gene is TRDJ3, the V gene TRDV2, with a weak D call TRDD3 (5 bases). The chain's CDR3 is CACDKVGRTLGDTRQMFF. CDR3 DNA: TGTGCCTGTGACAAGGTGGGGAGGACTCTCGGGGACACCCGACAGATGTTTTTC.